A single sample is the source of the 24 T cell receptor beta chains below, sequenced in a study of OX40 agonist ivuxolimab in advanced cancers. Using immunoSEQ multiplex PCR, the repertoire was profiled, and TCRdb retains in-frame clones only, with some absent. The table records around 83,000 clones, roughly 84% of them present only once. Sequenced here: CD4+ or CD8+ T cells sorted from blood, sampled in a trial of the OX40 agonist ivuxolimab. These receptors all stem from an adult with an advanced solid tumor such as melanoma, head and neck, liver or kidney cancer.

This clone appeared a single time. The CDR3 coding sequence is TGTGCCAGCAGCCTTAGCGGAGTCACAGATACGCAGTATTTT. This codes for CASSLSGVTDTQYF. The gene calls are TRBV7-2 and TRBJ2-3, with D maybe TRBD2 (6 bases). This CDR3 comprises 14 residues. V was pared by 5 bases and J by 2 bases, with 11 bases between. CDR1 is SGHTA and CDR2 is FQGNSA in the germline V gene.

V gene TRBV6-4 combines with J gene TRBJ2-5, with D unclear. This CDR3 has 13 residues. The germline CDR1 and CDR2 sequences are MRHNA and SNTAGT. Trimming removed 11 bases at V and 7 bases at J, with 20 bases between. CDR3 sequence reads: CASHPAPYGTQYF. For the CDR3, the DNA is TGTGCCTCCCACCCGGCCCCCTATGGGACCCAGTACTTC.

The V and J genes are TRBV7-6 and TRBJ2-4; D is ambiguous. Germline loops: CDR1 SGHVS, CDR2 FNYEAQ. The ends were cut back, 9 bases at V and 0 bases at J, with 6 bases in the middle. CDR3 length: 12 amino acids. The CDR3 loop reads CASSGAKNIQYF. CDR3 coding DNA: TGTGCCAGTTCAGGAGCCAAAAACATTCAGTACTTC.

This chain joins TRBV4-3 and TRBJ2-4; a weak D match, TRBD2 (5 bases). Trimming shortened V by 6 bases and J by 6 bases, and 15 bases separated the two germline ends. CDR3 size: 14 residues. Germline V lookup: CDR1 LGHNA, CDR2 YSLEER. The chain's CDR3 is CASSLVRGGNIQYF. Here the CDR3 DNA reads TGCGCCAGCAGTTTGGTACGGGGTGGAAACATTCAGTACTTC.

V and J are TRBV13 and TRBJ1-2; 10 bases agree with TRBD1. The trim removed 5 bases at V and 8 bases at J, leaving 8 bases unmatched. The germline V gene encodes CDR1 PRHDT and CDR2 FYEKMQ (reference sequence). CDR3 size: 14 residues. CDR3 DNA sequence: TGTGCCAGCAGCGGGCGGACAGGGGGTTGGGGCTACACCTTC. Translated: CASSGRTGGWGYTF.

The chain joins TRBV15 to TRBJ1-5; D not resolved. Trimming removed 0 bases from V and 9 bases from J, with 6 bases in between. The CDR3 length is 12 residues. CDR1 LNHNV and CDR2 YYDKDF come from the germline V gene (reference sequence). The CDR3, as DNA: TGTGCCACCAGCAGAGAGGCGGGGCCCCAGCATTTT. Translated: CATSREAGPQHF.

The V call is TRBV6-6, the J call TRBJ2-5, with D possibly being TRBD1 (6 bases). Germline V gene lookup returns CDR1 MNHNY and CDR2 SVGAGI (reference sequence). CDR3 length equals 15 residues. Trimming cost V 0 bases and J 1 base, with 9 bases left between them. CDR3 nucleotide sequence: TGTGCCAGCAGTTACTCGACGACAGGCCAAGAGACCCAGTACTTC. Its protein is CASSYSTTGQETQYF.

V usage is TRBV7-2 and J usage is TRBJ2-3; D may match TRBD1 or TRBD2 (6 bases each). CDR3 length: 15 amino acids. The germline V gene encodes CDR1 SGHTA and CDR2 FQGNSA. V shed 3 bases and J shed 0 bases, with 10 bases lying between them. CDR3 in DNA: TGTGCCAGCAGCTTGTGGGGGGCCAGCACAGATACGCAGTATTTT. Translating it yields CASSLWGASTDTQYF.

This clone has more than one count but fewer than ten. The CDR3 spells CASRGQGNQPQHF. DNA of the CDR3: TGTGCCAGCCGCGGACAGGGTAATCAGCCCCAGCATTTT. The chain recombines TRBV10-3 with TRBJ1-5; 8 bases fit TRBD1. V trimming: 10 bases; J trimming: 4 bases; junction bases outside the gene matches: 6. The CDR3 loop spans 13 amino acids. Germline lookup yields CDR1 ENHRY and CDR2 SYGVKD.

CDR3 DNA sequence: TGTGCCATCAGTCAGACTAGCGGGGGGGAGACGCAGTATTTT. It encodes CAISQTSGGETQYF. This chain uses TRBV10-3 with TRBJ2-3; 14 bases are a match to TRBD2. This CDR3 has 14 residues. Germline V lookup: CDR1 ENHRY, CDR2 SYGVKD. J gave up 9 bases and V 5 bases, and 4 bases lay outside the gene matches.

This clone was detected only a few times. The chain employs TRBV5-1 and TRBJ2-3; the match to TRBD2 covers 8 bases. Per the germline V gene, CDR1 is SGHRS and CDR2 is YFSETQ. The CDR3 extends over 17 amino acids. V lost 4 bases to trimming and J lost 4 bases; unmatched junction nucleotides: 14. CDR3 region: CASSNPGAGAKSDTQYF. The CDR3 nucleotides read TGCGCCAGCAGCAACCCGGGAGCGGGGGCCAAGTCAGATACGCAGTATTTT.

The V gene is TRBV7-9, the J gene TRBJ2-7; 10 bases map to TRBD2. The germline V gene encodes CDR1 SEHNR and CDR2 FQNEAQ (reference sequence). V lost 10 bases to trimming and J lost 7 bases; unmatched junction nucleotides: 10. The CDR3 consists of 13 residues. CDR3: CATTPSGSGEQYF. Here the CDR3 DNA reads TGTGCCACCACTCCTAGCGGGAGTGGGGAGCAGTACTTC.

This chain links TRBV7-6 with TRBJ2-1, with 10 positions matching TRBD2. CDR3 length: 15 amino acids. CDR1 and CDR2 (germline): SGHVS, FNYEAQ. J was trimmed by 12 bases and V by 5 bases; bases with no gene match: 13. CDR3 residues: CASSPEPSGGGGQFF. In DNA form, the CDR3 reads TGTGCCAGCAGCCCAGAGCCTAGCGGGGGAGGTGGGCAGTTCTTC.

This clone was seen a handful of times. V usage is TRBV9 and J usage is TRBJ1-1; D might be TRBD1 (5 bases). Trimming pared 0 bases from V and 3 bases from J, leaving 6 bases between. This CDR3 has 13 residues. CDR1 SGDLS and CDR2 YYNGEE come from the germline V gene. The CDR3 DNA sequence: TGTGCCAGCAGCGTAGGACAGTACACTGAAGCTTTCTTT. Amino acid sequence: CASSVGQYTEAFF.

The J gene is TRBJ1-3, the V gene TRBV7-9, with unresolved D. Per germline, CDR1 SEHNR and CDR2 FQNEAQ (reference sequence). The CDR3 runs 13 residues. Trimming shortened V by 8 bases and J by 2 bases, and 10 bases separated the two germline ends. The CDR3 nucleotides are TGTGCCAGCCTCGGAAGTCCTGGAAACACCATATATTTT. Encoded protein: CASLGSPGNTIYF.

The V gene is TRBV4-1, the J gene TRBJ2-3; D is undetermined. Per germline, CDR1 MGHRA and CDR2 YSYEKL. The CDR3 consists of 15 residues. V was shortened by 1 base and J by 2 bases, with 10 bases between the two germline ends. The CDR3 is CASSQGWANTDTQYF. The DNA of the CDR3 is TGCGCCAGCAGCCAAGGGTGGGCTAACACAGATACGCAGTATTTT.

The chain is built from TRBV9 and TRBJ2-1, with a possible D match to TRBD2 (7 bases). V shed 3 bases and J shed 2 bases, with 12 bases lying between them. This CDR3 spans 15 amino acids. The germline V gene encodes CDR1 SGDLS and CDR2 YYNGEE. CDR3 coding DNA: TGTGCCAGCAGCGGGTCGGGGGGCACCTACAATGAGCAGTTCTTC. Protein sequence: CASSGSGGTYNEQFF.

This clone was observed a single time. V gene TRBV6-5 combines with J gene TRBJ1-6, with D possibly matching TRBD1 (5 bases). This CDR3 region has 15 residues. V was pared by 4 bases and J by 0 bases, with 7 bases between. The V gene's germline CDR1 is MNHEY and CDR2 SVGAGI. The CDR3 coding sequence is TGTGCCAGCAGTTTTGGACACTCCTATAATTCACCCCTCCACTTT. The encoded protein is CASSFGHSYNSPLHF.

The chain employs TRBV2 and TRBJ1-1; the D is unclear. The V gene's germline CDR1 is SNHLY and CDR2 FYNNEI. Trimming pared 4 bases from V and 4 bases from J, leaving 10 bases between. This CDR3 has 13 amino acids. CDR3 in DNA: TGTGCCAGCAGTGGGTTAGGGATCACTGAAGCTTTCTTT. Amino acid sequence: CASSGLGITEAFF.

The chain is built from TRBV25-1 and TRBJ1-6, with D perhaps matching TRBD1 (6 bases). V lost 6 bases and J 10 bases, leaving 16 bases between the germline ends. Germline CDR1 is MGHDK and CDR2 is SYGVNS. The CDR3 runs 14 residues. Here the CDR3 DNA reads TGTGCCAGCAGCGAACAGGGTCTGGGCTCACCCCTCCACTTT. It codes for CASSEQGLGSPLHF.

This chain connects TRBV6-1 to TRBJ2-7; 10 nucleotides agree with TRBD2. CDR3 length: 12 amino acids. Germline-derived CDR1 and CDR2 are MNHNS and SASEGT. J was trimmed by 4 bases and V by 9 bases; bases with no gene match: 3. The CDR3 region has the DNA TGTGCCAGTAGGACTAGCGGTTACGAGCAGTACTTC. It is translated as CASRTSGYEQYF.

This chain connects TRBV9 to TRBJ1-5; TRBD1 matches 9 bases. The CDR3 length is 17 residues. CDR1 SGDLS and CDR2 YYNGEE come from the germline V gene. The V segment lost 3 bases and the J segment 0 bases; nucleotides outside the gene matches: 7. The CDR3 loop is CASSAGQGPPSNQPQHF. The CDR3 nucleotides read TGTGCCAGCAGCGCGGGACAGGGCCCCCCTAGCAATCAGCCCCAGCATTTT.

The V call is TRBV2, the J call TRBJ2-5; 12 nucleotides agree with TRBD2. The J call may not be correct, given that the DNA end is closer to TRBJ2-7. This CDR3 spans 14 amino acids. Germline-derived CDR1 and CDR2 are SNHLY and FYNNEI. The CDR3 DNA is TGTGCCAGCAGCCCCCAACTAGCGGGGGGCGAGCAGTACTTC. This gives the protein CASSPQLAGGEQYF.

This sequence joins TRBV11-2 and TRBJ1-2; 7 nucleotides line up with TRBD1. Trimming removed 5 bases from V and 0 bases from J; junction bases left unmatched: 6. CDR3 length equals 15 residues. Germline V CDR1 and CDR2: SGHAT, FQNNGV. The CDR3 reads CASSLDDRANYGYTF. In nucleotides, the CDR3 is TGTGCCAGCAGCCTTGATGACAGGGCTAACTATGGCTACACCTTC.